This T cell receptor (beta chain) was sequenced during a study of PD-1 blockade in mismatch repair-deficient tumors. About the research overall: Patients had fewer than 15 mismatch repair-deficient cancer types and were previously treated and progressing. Study results and limitations: Rapid post-treatment expansion, then contraction, generally preceding radiologic response, marked tumor-resident clones.

The data were produced by immunoSEQ multiplex PCR, yet TCRdb's version contains in-frame clones alone and is incomplete. This table holds some 26,000 clones, more than 80% found once. This clone has only one observation. The antigen remains undetermined. The V and J ends lost 1 base and 7 bases respectively, with 13 bases between them. The germline V gene has CDR1 SEHNR and CDR2 FQNEAQ (reference sequence). The CDR3 spans 15 residues. Every patient had mismatch repair deficiency by PCR or immunohistochemistry. TCRs were sequenced from a few patients responding to pembrolizumab. The receptor was derived from an adult with mismatch repair-deficient cancer. The specimen comprised peripheral blood, sampled 12 weeks after starting pembrolizumab. J is TRBJ1-4 and V is TRBV7-9; D possibly corresponds to TRBD1 (6 bases). CDR3: CASSLGGGHGEKLFF. As DNA, the CDR3 is TGTGCCAGCAGCTTAGGTGGGGGGCATGGTGAAAAACTGTTTTTT.